The entry below gives a single T cell receptor beta chain sequence along with its context. Its recognized antigen is unknown. Per-base quality was not reported, and no clone a single base away is much larger than it. Inclusive of the bounding cysteine and phenylalanine, the CDR3 is 14 residues long. This entry keeps only the CDR3 DNA: 42 bases, framed from base 1. CDR1 and CDR2, per the germline V gene (reference sequence), are LNHNV and YYDKDF. The germline ends are 6 bases apart after V is trimmed by 0 bases and J by 1 base. The sample originates from a study of T cells in localized non-small cell lung cancer (dated by TCRdb to 2019 to 2021). General notes on the study: The study examined T cell repertoires in roughly 240 patients with early-stage NSCLC and compared tumors with uninvolved tumor-adjacent lungs. NSCLC patients had a mean age of approximately 66 years, and fewer than 150 were male and 107 female. All 240 or so NSCLC patients in the cohort were treatment-naive and had localized lung tumors that were resected.

The immunoSEQ Assay was used to sequence TCR beta CDR3 regions from DNA. The original pipeline was this. To compute T cell density, TCR beta template counts were normalized to usable DNA, which was estimated by amplifying housekeeping genes. The preseqR package was used to estimate richness by extrapolating to 400,000 templates for PBMC samples and to 120,000 templates for tissue samples. Clonality was taken to be one minus Pielou's evenness. Tissue-enriched TCRs were identified through differential abundance testing performed on productive amino-acid clonotypes, with a minimum total count of 5 and an alpha of 0.1. Repertoire overlap between compartments was quantified with the Jaccard Index and Morisita Overlap Index. GLIPH grouped TCR beta CDR3s together with public tetramer-defined viral CDR3s, and a viral motif had to include at least three viral sequences and show V-gene enrichment. TCRdb took over this immuneACCESS table, retaining in-frame rearrangements with V and J assigned. Such tables are incomplete; in checked studies, under half of the missing clones stem from an unresolved V gene, and the remainder is unexplained. The V and J calls and clone size are taken from that table; D and trimming were inferred from the DNA. The sample records 20,000 to 30,000 clones, more than 85% of which are singletons. The biggest ten clones account for around 15% of the sample.

At diagnosis, peripheral blood, uninvolved tumor-adjacent lung and tumor were collected and stored as a combination of fresh-frozen and FFPE material. For TCR repertoire profiling, blood samples were analyzed as peripheral blood mononuclear cells. Broad study findings and their caveats: Of the top 100 tumor clones, a median of roughly 56 were detected in paired uninvolved adjacent lung; under 30 were also among that lung's top 100. Higher T cell density in blood was associated with longer overall survival, whereas higher clonality in adjacent lung was associated with shorter survival. Uninvolved tumor-adjacent lung showed the highest T cell clonality, higher than tumor, which suggests more focused antigenic responses in the uninvolved tumor-adjacent lung. Multi-region tumor sequencing was not performed, so intratumor heterogeneity could not be excluded. Since the design was exploratory, TCR variables were selected using unadjusted p-values with no false-discovery rate correction.

The chain links TRBV15 with TRBJ1-1; a confident D gene designation cannot be given. The sample here was peripheral blood, taken before any cancer treatment. The sequence was collected from a man aged 35 to 69 with stage III squamous cell lung carcinoma. The DNA sequence follows: TGTGCCACCAGCAGAGATTTAGCGAACACTGAAGCTTTCTTT. Its protein is CATSRDLANTEAFF. The variable domain in full, with residues beyond the CDR3 obtained from the reference TRBV15 and TRBJ1-1 genes, is DAMVIQNPRYQVTQFGKPVTLSCSQTLNHNVMYWYQQKSSQAPKLLFHYYDKDFNNEADTPDNFQSRRPNTSFCFLDIRSPGLGDTAMYLCATSRDLANTEAFFGQGTRLTVV.